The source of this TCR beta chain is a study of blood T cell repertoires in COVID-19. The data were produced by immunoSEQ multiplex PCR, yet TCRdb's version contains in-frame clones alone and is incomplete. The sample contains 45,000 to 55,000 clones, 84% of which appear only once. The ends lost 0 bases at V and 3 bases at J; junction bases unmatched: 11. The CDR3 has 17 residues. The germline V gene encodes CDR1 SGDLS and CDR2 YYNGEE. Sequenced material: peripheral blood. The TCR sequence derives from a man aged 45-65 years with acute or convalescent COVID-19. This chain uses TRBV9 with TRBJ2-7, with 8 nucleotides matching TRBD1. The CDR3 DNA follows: TGTGCCAGCAGCGTAGGAGCAGGGGGCGGCCCCCACTACGAGCAGTACTTC. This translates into CASSVGAGGGPHYEQYF.